This TCR beta chain comes out of a study of vaccination effects on CD4 cells after COVID-19. Study findings and constraints: The study dataset contains few convalescent patients and includes no early post-infection timepoints.

ViraFEST assay sequencing came after antigen-specific CD4+ T cells were expanded with viral peptide pools. On roughly day 9 of culture, CD4+ T cells were separated out. All study participants received two doses of BNT162b2 or mRNA-1273 vaccine. IL-2 medium took the place of half the medium on both days 3 and 7. Data came from immunoSEQ multiplex PCR; TCRdb stores just in-frame clones and leaves some out. Of roughly 24,000 clones listed, 72% were seen once; the top ten hold about a tenth. Germline V CDR1 and CDR2: SEHNR, FQNEAQ (reference sequence). The CDR3 has 12 amino acids. Germline trimming cut 4 bases from V and 9 bases from J; bases unmatched to any gene: 2. This clone turned up a few times. Its antigen is still unknown.

The chain uses TRBV7-9 and TRBJ1-1, with 10 bases that match TRBD1. The sequence derives from a human donor who received a COVID-19 vaccine. The sample consisted of CD4+ T cells from PBMCs cultured with HCoV-NL63 spike peptides, taken after COVID-19 vaccination. The CDR3 DNA follows: TGTGCCAGCAGCTGGGGACAGGGGAAAGCTTTCTTT. Protein product: CASSWGQGKAFF.